This passage covers 5 T cell receptor beta chains from one sample sequenced in a study of spatial heterogeneity in lung cancer. TCRdb used MiXCR to reprocess the 5' RACE reads, holding one entry per CDR3 protein. The sample lists about 120,000 distinct CDR3 sequences, less than 14% occurring once. As for time point: blood at routine non-recurrence follow-up after resection. The specimen comprised PBMCs, sampled at follow-up. Receptor source: a female donor with early-stage non-small cell lung cancer.

This clonotype was detected only a few times. The CDR3 protein is CSVEDPGRGSNEQYV. The CDR3 nucleotides are TGCAGCGTTGAAGACCCCGGGAGGGGCAGCAATGAGCAGTACGTC. The gene calls are TRBV29-1 and TRBJ2-7, with 8 bases that match TRBD2. Germline lookup yields CDR1 SQVTM and CDR2 ANQGSEA. Trimming removed 0 bases from V and 7 bases from J; junction bases left unmatched: 11. This CDR3 is built from 15 residues.

This clonotype was seen a few times. The CDR3 region is CASSPPQRTSGNTIYF. Here the CDR3 DNA reads TGTGCCAGCTCACCCCCGCAGAGAACCTCTGGAAACACCATATATTTT. This sequence joins TRBV18 and TRBJ1-3, with D uncertain. The V and J ends lost 3 bases and 0 bases respectively, with 12 bases between them. The germline gives CDR1 KGHSH, CDR2 LQKENI. The CDR3 is 16 amino acids. The complete variable domain, with remaining parts taken from reference TRBV18 and TRBJ1-3, reads NAGVMQNPRHLVRRRGQEARLRCSPMKGHSHVYWYRQLPEEGLKFMVYLQKENIIDESGMPKERFSAEFPKEGPSILRIQQVVRGDSAAYFCASSPPQRTSGNTIYFGEGSWLTVV.

This clonotype has a handful of counts. This chain uses TRBV7-9 with TRBJ2-2; D could derive from TRBD1 or TRBD2 (5 bases each). Germline V CDR1 and CDR2: SEHNR, FQNEAQ (reference sequence). The ends were cut back, 5 bases at V and 2 bases at J, with 18 bases in the middle. This CDR3 is 17 amino acids long. The CDR3 DNA follows: TGTGCCAGCAGCCGACCCGTAGGGACGCTTAACACCGGGGAGCTGTTTTTT. Its translation: CASSRPVGTLNTGELFF.

This rearrangement joins TRBV7-9 to TRBJ2-5; D might be TRBD1 (6 bases). Germline assignment: CDR1 SEHNR and CDR2 FQNEAQ (reference sequence). Trimming left V 3 bases short and J 2 bases short, with 13 bases between. The CDR3 is made up of 15 amino acids. The CDR3 loop reads CASSLTGGQQETQYF. The CDR3 DNA reads as TGTGCCAGCAGCTTGACAGGAGGACAGCAAGAGACCCAGTACTTC.

The chain links TRBV10-3 to TRBJ2-1, with TRBD2 matching over 13 bases. With 5 bases clipped from V and 5 bases from J, the junction kept 6 bases outside the gene matches. This CDR3 comprises 16 residues. Per germline, CDR1 ENHRY and CDR2 SYGVKD. The CDR3 here is CAISSSTSGRDNEQFF. CDR3 bases: TGTGCCATCAGTTCCTCCACTAGCGGGAGGGACAATGAGCAGTTCTTC.